The next 29 T cell receptor beta chains were all read from a single sample in a study of T cells in Graves' hyperthyroidism and ophthalmopathy. There were TCR beta CDR3 regions amplified from RNA transcripts. The study used the HTBI primer set for a first-round RT-PCR of the TCR CDR3. TCRdb independently ran MiXCR on the multiplex PCR reads; one entry per CDR3 protein. This sample has around 250,000 distinct CDR3 sequences, with roughly 15% found just once. The source material was blood. Every receptor here comes from a middle-aged woman with Graves' hyperthyroidism that later progressed to Graves' ophthalmopathy.

Ten or more counts support this clonotype. This rearrangement joins TRBV13 to TRBJ2-1; 7 bases are a match to TRBD2. Looked up from germline, CDR1 is PRHDT and CDR2 is FYEKMQ (reference sequence). This CDR3 region has 20 residues. The junction had 22 bases not matched to a gene; V was cut back by 5 bases and J by 3 bases. CDR3 DNA: TGTGCCAGCAGCCAAGACCACCGTGTCCAGCTAGCGGAACTCTACAATGAGCAGTTCTTC. It yields the protein CASSQDHRVQLAELYNEQFF.

Ten or more counts support this clonotype. The genes are TRBV27 and TRBJ1-5; no reliable D call. The CDR3 covers 12 residues. Germline V gene lookup returns CDR1 MNHEY and CDR2 SMNVEV (reference sequence). With 8 bases removed from V and 0 bases from J, the gap between germline ends came to 5 bases. The CDR3 region is CASGYSNQPQHF. The CDR3 DNA reads TGTGCCAGCGGTTATAGCAATCAGCCCCAGCATTTT.

This clonotype was recorded at least ten times. CDR3 DNA sequence: TGTGCCAGCAGTTTATTCCAGGGGGCAAAACGTTTCTACAATGAGCAGTTCTTC. Translated: CASSLFQGAKRFYNEQFF. V gene TRBV28 combines with J gene TRBJ2-1, with 8 nucleotides matching TRBD1. The germline V gene has CDR1 MDHEN and CDR2 SYDVKM. CDR3 size: 18 residues. V was pared by 1 base and J by 3 bases, with 11 bases of the junction left unmatched.

This clonotype was seen ten or more times. The chain couples TRBV28 to TRBJ2-2; D perhaps matches TRBD2 (5 bases). Trimming left V 6 bases short and J 2 bases short, with 19 bases between. The CDR3 covers 17 residues. Germline V gives CDR1 MDHEN, CDR2 SYDVKM. DNA of the CDR3: TGTGCCAGCAGCAAGGGCCTGACTCGGGATAACACCGGGGAGCTGTTTTTT. Its translation is CASSKGLTRDNTGELFF.

This clonotype was detected ten times or more. The J gene is TRBJ2-7, the V gene TRBV30, with 11 bases fitting TRBD1. From germline, CDR1 is GTSNPN and CDR2 SVGIG (reference sequence). Germline trimming cut 6 bases from V and 0 bases from J; bases unmatched to any gene: 16. This CDR3 spans 18 amino acids. For the CDR3, the DNA is TGTGCCTGCAGTCAAACTTTGAGAGGGACAGGGGGCTCCTACGAGCAGTACTTC. It translates to CACSQTLRGTGGSYEQYF.

This clonotype was counted many times. J is TRBJ2-1 and V is TRBV6-1; no definite D call. CDR1 and CDR2 (germline): MNHNS, SASEGT. The CDR3 extends over 15 amino acids. Trimming removed 4 bases at V and 2 bases at J, with 12 bases between. The CDR3 sequence: CASSAYSNPYNEQFF. The DNA of the CDR3 is TGTGCCAGCAGTGCCTACAGTAACCCCTACAATGAGCAGTTCTTC.

The V gene is TRBV12-3 or TRBV12-4, the J gene TRBJ2-2; D remains unclear. The CDR3 extends over 16 amino acids. Trimming left V 6 bases short and J 0 bases short, with 14 bases between. CDR3 amino acids: CASSLSGGANTGELFF. The CDR3, as DNA: TGTGCCAGCAGCTTATCGGGCGGCGCGAACACCGGGGAGCTGTTTTTT.

The chain carries TRBV28 and TRBJ2-4, with TRBD2 matching over 10 bases. With V trimmed by 2 bases and J by 3 bases, 7 bases remained unmatched. The CDR3 runs 17 residues. The germline gives CDR1 MDHEN, CDR2 SYDVKM. The CDR3 loop is CASSLGLAGVRKNIQYF. Written as DNA, the CDR3 is TGTGCCAGCAGTTTAGGGCTAGCGGGAGTTCGCAAAAACATTCAGTACTTC.

In this sample, this clonotype turned up many times. The chain combines TRBV20-1 with TRBJ1-2, with D maybe TRBD1 (5 bases). Looked up from germline, CDR1 is DFQATT and CDR2 is SNEGSKA (reference sequence). V was cut by 0 bases and J by 4 bases, with 12 bases left in between. This CDR3 has 14 amino acids. The CDR3 loop reads CSARDLGLGYGYTF. The DNA for the CDR3 is TGCAGTGCTAGAGATCTGGGGCTAGGCTATGGCTACACCTTC.

At least ten counts were recorded for this clonotype. The chain links TRBV18 to TRBJ1-5; TRBD1 is a possible D gene (5 bases). The V end was cut by 4 bases, the J end by 4 bases, with 14 bases between. The germline V gene encodes CDR1 KGHSH and CDR2 LQKENI. The CDR3 is 15 residues long. CDR3 nucleotides: TGTGCCAGCTCACGGGGGACGGAAGAAAATCAGCCCCAGCATTTT. This sequence encodes CASSRGTEENQPQHF.

Regarding this clonotype: A much larger clone differs by one base, so this may be a read error. The chain is built from TRBV28 and TRBJ2-7; 14 nucleotides match TRBD2. This CDR3 is built from 15 residues. CDR1 is MDHEN, CDR2 SYDVKM, per germline. DNA for the CDR3: TGTGCCAGCAGCCCCGGGACTAGCGGGAGAGACGAGCGGTACTTC. It is translated as CASSPGTSGRDERYF.

This clonotype was found many times. The chain carries TRBV7-8 and TRBJ1-1; D might be TRBD1 (5 bases). Trimming took off 5 bases at V and 4 bases at J, with 20 bases between the two ends. The germline gives CDR1 SGHVS, CDR2 FQNEAQ. The CDR3 spans 16 residues. CDR3 protein: CASSPRAIPGGTEAFF. Here the CDR3 DNA reads TGTGCCAGCAGCCCTCGGGCCATCCCCGGGGGCACTGAAGCTTTCTTT.

This clonotype was counted at least ten times. The genes are TRBV12-3 or TRBV12-4 and TRBJ2-3; 7 bases are shared with TRBD2. The CDR3 totals 15 residues. The trim removed 1 base at V and 4 bases at J, leaving 5 bases unmatched. CDR3 in amino acids: CASSLVGGLADTQYF. In DNA, the CDR3 is TGTGCCAGCAGTTTAGTGGGAGGGTTGGCAGATACGCAGTATTTT.

This clonotype showed up many times. The chain combines TRBV11-3 with TRBJ2-2, with 10 bases that match TRBD2. There are 16 residues in the CDR3. CDR1 and CDR2 (germline): SGHNT, YENEEA. With V trimmed by 5 bases and J by 1 base, 4 bases remained unmatched. The CDR3 nucleotides read TGTGCCAGCAGCCCTAGACTAGCGGGGAACACCGGGGAGCTGTTTTTT. Its protein is CASSPRLAGNTGELFF.

This rearrangement joins TRBV7-9 to TRBJ2-2; no clear D gene. There are 15 residues in the CDR3. The germline V gene encodes CDR1 SEHNR and CDR2 FQNEAQ (reference sequence). The V gene lost 4 bases and the J gene lost 4 bases, with 13 bases spanning the gap. As DNA, the CDR3 is TGTGCCAGCAGCTCCCACGGAGTGTGCACCGGGGAGCTGTTTTTT. It encodes CASSSHGVCTGELFF.

The chain is built from TRBV13 and TRBJ2-7; TRBD2 is a possible D gene (7 bases). Germline V CDR1 and CDR2: PRHDT, FYEKMQ (reference sequence). The CDR3 consists of 12 residues. Trimming shortened V by 2 bases and J by 6 bases, and 8 bases separated the two germline ends. CDR3 amino acids: CASSLRGAEQYF. Here the CDR3 DNA reads TGTGCCAGCAGCTTACGGGGGGCCGAGCAGTACTTC.

At least ten counts were recorded for this clonotype. This chain links TRBV28 with TRBJ2-5; either TRBD1 or TRBD2 may fit D (5 bases each). The germline V gene encodes CDR1 MDHEN and CDR2 SYDVKM. Between the trimmed V and J ends, which lost 5 bases and 6 bases, there was a span of 22 bases. CDR3 length equals 16 residues. The CDR3 region has the DNA TGTGCCAGCAGTCCGTATCGGGACCTGGGGAAAAAGACCCAGTACTTC. Translating it yields CASSPYRDLGKKTQYF.

This clonotype has ten or more counts. This chain links TRBV5-1 with TRBJ2-2, with 7 bases lining up with TRBD1. This CDR3 region has 14 residues. The trim removed 8 bases at V and 0 bases at J, leaving 4 bases unmatched. Germline-derived CDR1 and CDR2 are SGHRS and YFSETQ. In nucleotides, the CDR3 is TGCGCCAGTCGGACAGGCGCGAACACCGGGGAGCTGTTTTTT. It specifies CASRTGANTGELFF.

This clonotype was recorded a few times. The chain carries TRBV7-9 and TRBJ1-1, with no clear D. CDR1 is SEHNR and CDR2 is FQNEAQ in the germline V gene (reference sequence). This CDR3 comprises 11 residues. Trimming pared 3 bases from V and 10 bases from J, leaving 9 bases between. CDR3 region: CASSLDFGAFF. CDR3 in DNA: TGTGCCAGCAGCTTGGATTTCGGAGCTTTCTTT. Full variable domain (remainder filled in from reference TRBV7-9 and TRBJ1-1): DTGVSQNPRHKITKRGQNVTFRCDPISEHNRLYWYRQTLGQGPEFLTYFQNEAQLEKSRLLSDRFSAERPKGSFSTLEIQRTEQGDSAMYLCASSLDFGAFFGQGTRLTVV.

This clonotype was seen repeatedly, ten times or more. The J gene is TRBJ1-1, the V gene TRBV5-1; D may be TRBD1 (5 bases). The germline V and J ends were trimmed by 4 bases and 1 base, with 11 bases remaining between them. The CDR3 loop spans 14 amino acids. Per germline, CDR1 SGHRS and CDR2 YFSETQ. The CDR3 protein is CASSRLTANTEAFF. For the CDR3, the DNA is TGCGCCAGCAGCCGACTGACAGCGAACACTGAAGCTTTCTTT.

The chain is built from TRBV19 and TRBJ1-1; D gene uncertain. V was trimmed by 4 bases and J by 4 bases, leaving 13 bases between them. The CDR3 covers 14 residues. CDR1 is LNHDA, CDR2 SQIVND, per germline (reference sequence). For the CDR3, the DNA is TGTGCCAGTAGTACAAGTTGGACGGCCACTGAAGCTTTCTTT. Translating gives CASSTSWTATEAFF.

The sample holds many counts of this clonotype. V and J are TRBV20-1 and TRBJ2-3, with TRBD2 identical over 9 bases. The CDR3 sequence is 12 residues long. V dropped 7 bases and J dropped 1; count of bases not matched to a gene: 0. Looked up from germline, CDR1 is DFQATT and CDR2 is SNEGSKA (reference sequence). The CDR3, as DNA: TGCAGTGGACTAGCGGGCACAGATACGCAGTATTTT. Its protein is CSGLAGTDTQYF.

This chain uses TRBV2 with TRBJ1-6; D gene ambiguous. Trimming took 1 base from V and 10 from J, leaving 14 bases between them. This CDR3 comprises 15 residues. Looked up from germline, CDR1 is SNHLY and CDR2 is FYNNEI. CDR3 DNA sequence: TGTGCCAGCAGTGAAGGAGGCGGATGGAAATCACCCCTCCACTTT. This gives the protein CASSEGGGWKSPLHF.

The chain links TRBV7-2 to TRBJ1-2; no firm D call. V was pared by 7 bases and J by 4 bases, with 16 bases between. Germline-derived CDR1 and CDR2 are SGHTA and FQGNSA. This CDR3 is 14 amino acids long. The DNA of the CDR3 is TGTGCCAGCACCCACGACGGTCGGGGCTATGGCTACACCTTC. This translates into CASTHDGRGYGYTF.

The J gene is TRBJ2-5, the V gene TRBV20-1; 13 nucleotides agree with TRBD2. CDR1 and CDR2 from the germline V gene are DFQATT and SNEGSKA (reference sequence). This CDR3 region has 15 residues. With V trimmed by 1 base and J by 3 bases, 2 bases remained unmatched. The CDR3 spells CSARGTSGRKETQYF. CDR3 nucleotide sequence: TGCAGTGCTAGAGGGACTAGCGGGAGAAAAGAGACCCAGTACTTC.

The sample holds a few counts of this clonotype. The genes are TRBV20-1 and TRBJ2-6; maybe TRBD2 (6 bases). The germline V and J ends were trimmed by 2 bases and 4 bases, with 12 bases remaining between them. Germline-derived CDR1 and CDR2 are DFQATT and SNEGSKA (reference sequence). The CDR3 totals 15 residues. The CDR3 sequence: CSARQKSGGANVLTF. DNA of the CDR3: TGCAGTGCTAGACAGAAAAGCGGGGGGGCCAACGTCCTGACTTTC.

This clonotype was seen at least ten times. This chain links TRBV5-1 with TRBJ2-1; D call uncertain. CDR1 is SGHRS and CDR2 is YFSETQ in the germline V gene. The CDR3 length is 15 residues. V lost 3 bases to trimming and J lost 2 bases, with 12 bases between them. This chain's CDR3 is CASSSPIGPYNEQFF. The CDR3, as DNA: TGCGCCAGCAGCTCCCCAATCGGTCCCTACAATGAGCAGTTCTTC. Supplemented by reference TRBV5-1 and TRBJ2-1, the full variable domain reads KAGVTQTPRYLIKTRGQQVTLSCSPISGHRSVSWYQQTPGQGLQFLFEYFSETQRNKGNFPGRFSGRQFSNSRSEMNVSTLELGDSALYLCASSSPIGPYNEQFFGPGTRLTVL.

This clonotype was detected many times. This rearrangement joins TRBV27 to TRBJ1-4; 9 bases are a match to TRBD1. CDR1 and CDR2 (germline): MNHEY, SMNVEV (reference sequence). V shed 7 bases and J 8 bases; nucleotides not matched to a gene: 8. This CDR3 has 14 residues. The CDR3 sequence is CASTPTGGYEKLFF. CDR3 nucleotides: TGTGCCAGCACCCCGACAGGGGGTTACGAAAAACTGTTTTTT.

This clonotype has a handful of counts. The rearrangement links TRBV28 to TRBJ1-5, with TRBD1 matching over 7 bases. Germline V lookup: CDR1 MDHEN, CDR2 SYDVKM. The CDR3 totals 14 residues. V shed 9 bases and J 5 bases; nucleotides not matched to a gene: 10. In DNA form, the CDR3 reads TGTGCCAGGGAGACAGGGTGGACGGATCAGCCCCAGCATTTT. This translates into CARETGWTDQPQHF.